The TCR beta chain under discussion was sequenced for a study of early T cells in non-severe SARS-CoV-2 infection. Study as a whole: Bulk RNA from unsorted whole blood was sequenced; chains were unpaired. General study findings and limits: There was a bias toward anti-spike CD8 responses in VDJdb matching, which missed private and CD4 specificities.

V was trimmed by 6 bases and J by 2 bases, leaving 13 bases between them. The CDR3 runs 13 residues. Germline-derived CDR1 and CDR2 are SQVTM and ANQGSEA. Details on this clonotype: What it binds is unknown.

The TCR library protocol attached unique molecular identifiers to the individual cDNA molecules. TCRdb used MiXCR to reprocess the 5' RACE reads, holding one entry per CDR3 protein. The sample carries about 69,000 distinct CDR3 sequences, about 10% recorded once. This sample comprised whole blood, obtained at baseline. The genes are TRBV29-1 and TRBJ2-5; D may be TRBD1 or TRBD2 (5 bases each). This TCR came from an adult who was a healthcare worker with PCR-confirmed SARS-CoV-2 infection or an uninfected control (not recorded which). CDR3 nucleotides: TGCAGCGTCCGACGGGGCACTCAAGAGACCCAGTACTTC. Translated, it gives CSVRRGTQETQYF.